This T cell receptor (beta chain) stems from a study of regulatory T cells in long-lasting Graves disease. Study results and limitations: Persistent Graves' patients showed a TCR diversity that was lower than that of newly diagnosed ones. Persistent disease favored TRBV28, TRBJ1-2 and TRBJ2-5. The study found persistent patients shared more public clonotypes (fewer than 3,000) than new patients (about 1,000).

Worth noting for this clonotype: Antigen: not known.

Construction of the TCR beta libraries employed iRepertoire HTBI primers in conjunction with Arm-PCR of CDR3 regions. TCRdb itself ran the multiplex PCR reads through MiXCR, one entry per CDR3 protein. This sample has over 650,000 distinct CDR3 sequences, with around 32% found just once. The germline V gene encodes CDR1 SQVTM and CDR2 ANQGSEA. V was cut by 0 bases and J by 3 bases, with 12 bases left in between. The CDR3 has 14 amino acids. Specified time point: persistent/refractory GD, antithyroid drugs over 5 years with positive TRAb. Following extraction of RNA from PBMCs, that RNA was used to make the TCR library. Peripheral blood, at 7.5 to 9 milliliters, went into EDTA tubes.

This receptor was taken from a female donor with Graves disease. The gene calls are TRBV29-1 and TRBJ2-7; possibly TRBD2 for D (7 bases). Here the sequenced sample was peripheral blood mononuclear cells (PBMCs), taken when the disease was refractory, from a patient treated with antithyroid drugs. The CDR3 DNA follows: TGCAGCGTTGAAGATGGAAGGGGGGGCTACGAGCAGTACTTC. As protein: CSVEDGRGGYEQYF.